This T cell receptor beta chain was recovered during a study of blood T cells in healthy people across ages. Study-level findings and limits: Diversity estimated from one million T cells was considered an underestimate. In these data, TCR beta diversity tracked strongly with naive T cell percentage.

Germline CDR1 is SGHRS and CDR2 is YFSETQ. The CDR3 contains 15 residues. Trimming removed 0 bases at V and 1 base at J, with 11 bases between. Worth noting for this clonotype: Its antigen is as yet unknown.

A second PCR of about 7 to 12 cycles used a sample-barcoded 5' primer and a J-beta primer mix. TCRdb passed the 5' RACE reads through MiXCR, listing each CDR3 protein once. This repertoire shows hundreds of thousands of distinct CDR3 sequences, about 61% found once; its top ten account for roughly 25%. The rearrangement links TRBV5-1 to TRBJ2-7, with TRBD1 as a possible D gene (5 bases). The source of this sequence is a middle-aged man in good health. The sample was blood. The CDR3 DNA is TGCGCCAGCAGCTTGGCAGGGTCCCTTTCCTACGAGCAGTACTTC. Translation gives CASSLAGSLSYEQYF.